Presented here are 4 T cell receptor beta chains from one specimen sequenced in a study of graft-versus-host responses after intestinal transplantation (dated by TCRdb to the early 2020s). The library was generated by the immunoSEQ multiplex PCR assay. TCRdb obtained this table from immuneACCESS and retained in-frame rearrangements with V and J assigned. These tables miss some clones; where compared with another copy, unresolved V genes account for less than half of the shortfall, and the remainder is unexplained. Across this sample there are 45,000 or so clones, with 91% seen only once. The ten largest clones take up roughly 4.5% of the sample. Material: PBMCs, obtained 524 days after transplant. These TCRs come from a human patient who received an intestinal transplant, so some T cells may come from the graft donor.

This chain's CDR3 is CASSSPGGLTDTQYF. Written as DNA, the CDR3 is TGTGCCAGCAGTTCCCCGGGAGGCCTCACAGATACGCAGTATTTT. The rearrangement uses TRBV6-5 and TRBJ2-3; 7 bases agree with TRBD2. Germline V gives CDR1 MNHEY, CDR2 SVGAGI. V shed 4 bases, J shed 2 bases, and the junction held 6 bases outside the gene matches. This CDR3 comprises 15 residues.

The rearrangement uses TRBV27 and TRBJ1-2; 8 bases align to TRBD1. Unmatched junction bases numbered 18, after V lost 4 bases and J lost 8 bases. The CDR3 length is 17 residues. Germline CDR1 reads MNHEY; CDR2 reads SMNVEV (reference sequence). For the CDR3, the DNA is TGTGCCAGCAGTTCCCCCTCCCGGACAGGGCGTGTGGGGGGCTACACCTTC. As protein: CASSSPSRTGRVGGYTF.

This sequence joins TRBV7-6 and TRBJ1-2; D is undetermined. V was pared by 5 bases and J by 3 bases, with 10 bases between. The CDR3 sequence is 13 residues long. The V gene's germline CDR1 is SGHVS and CDR2 FNYEAQ. The CDR3 spells CASSAGEYYGYTF. The DNA for the CDR3 is TGTGCCAGCAGCGCCGGAGAGTACTATGGCTACACCTTC.

V is TRBV20-1 and J is TRBJ2-5; the D is unclear. V dropped 3 bases and J dropped 4 bases, with 6 bases sitting between them. Looked up from germline, CDR1 is DFQATT and CDR2 is SNEGSKA (reference sequence). The CDR3 runs to 11 residues. CDR3 bases: TGCAGTGCTAGTGGAATAGAGACCCAGTACTTC. Translation: CSASGIETQYF.